This T cell receptor beta chain was identified during a study of blood T cell repertoires in COVID-19. Study summary: Italy, Spain and the United States were the sources of the convalescent and acute COVID-19 samples.

Profiling relied on immunoSEQ multiplex PCR, and the TCRdb table lists in-frame clones only, not all of them. This table has 150,000 to 200,000 clones, approximately 83% appearing once. Per germline, CDR1 SGDLS and CDR2 YYNGEE. The ends were cut back, 3 bases at V and 1 base at J, with 13 bases in the middle. The CDR3 runs to 15 residues. The specimen sequenced was peripheral blood. The chain couples TRBV9 to TRBJ2-5; D possibly corresponds to TRBD1 (5 bases). The receptor was derived from a man aged 60 to 69 with acute or convalescent COVID-19. In DNA form, the CDR3 reads TGTGCCAGCAGCGCCCAGGGTAGGGGCCAAGAGACCCAGTACTTC. Translating it yields CASSAQGRGQETQYF.